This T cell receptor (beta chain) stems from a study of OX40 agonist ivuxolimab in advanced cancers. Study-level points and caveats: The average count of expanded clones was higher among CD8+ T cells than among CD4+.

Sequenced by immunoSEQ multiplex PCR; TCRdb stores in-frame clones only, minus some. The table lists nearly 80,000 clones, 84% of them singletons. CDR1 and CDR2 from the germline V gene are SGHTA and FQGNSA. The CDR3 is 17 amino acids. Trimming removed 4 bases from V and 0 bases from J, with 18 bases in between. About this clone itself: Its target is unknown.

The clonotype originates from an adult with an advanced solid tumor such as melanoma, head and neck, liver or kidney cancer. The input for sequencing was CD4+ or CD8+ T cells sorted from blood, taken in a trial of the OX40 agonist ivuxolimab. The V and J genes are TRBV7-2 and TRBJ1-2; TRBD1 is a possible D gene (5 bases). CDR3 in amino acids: CASSSWATGAPNYGYTF. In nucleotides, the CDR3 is TGTGCCAGCAGCTCGTGGGCCACAGGTGCGCCTAACTATGGCTACACCTTC.